What follows describes a single TCR beta chain. The CDR3 runs to 12 residues. V lost 4 bases to trimming and J lost 7 bases, with 11 bases between them. Per germline, CDR1 SGDLS and CDR2 YYNGEE. This table comes from immunoSEQ multiplex PCR, and its TCRdb copy is limited to in-frame clones, with some not included. The sample contains about 49,000 clones, 86% of which appear only once. This sample was taken from a study of T cell clonotyping in hematopoietic cell transplantation. The time point is: recipient sample about 28 days before transplant, after cytoreduction. The chain links TRBV9 to TRBJ1-2; the D is unclear. The origin of this receptor is a man in his fifties or sixties with biphenotypic leukemia. Some clones in this sample may be carry-over from other donors' samples. The specimen comprised peripheral blood mononuclear cells, sampled before stem cell transplant. The chain's CDR3 is CASSPYPLGYTF. The CDR3 DNA follows: TGTGCCAGCAGCCCCTACCCCCTTGGCTACACCTTC.